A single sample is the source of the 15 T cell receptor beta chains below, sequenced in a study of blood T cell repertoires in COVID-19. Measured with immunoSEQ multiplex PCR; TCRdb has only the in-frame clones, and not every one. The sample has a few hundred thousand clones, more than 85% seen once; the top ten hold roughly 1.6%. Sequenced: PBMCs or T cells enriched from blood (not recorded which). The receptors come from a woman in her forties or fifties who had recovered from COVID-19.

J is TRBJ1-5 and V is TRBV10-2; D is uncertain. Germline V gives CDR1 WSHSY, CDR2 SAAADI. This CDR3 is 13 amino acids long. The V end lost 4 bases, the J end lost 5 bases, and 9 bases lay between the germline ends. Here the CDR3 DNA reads TGCGCCAGCAGTGCCACGGAGTATCAGCCCCAGCATTTT. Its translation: CASSATEYQPQHF.

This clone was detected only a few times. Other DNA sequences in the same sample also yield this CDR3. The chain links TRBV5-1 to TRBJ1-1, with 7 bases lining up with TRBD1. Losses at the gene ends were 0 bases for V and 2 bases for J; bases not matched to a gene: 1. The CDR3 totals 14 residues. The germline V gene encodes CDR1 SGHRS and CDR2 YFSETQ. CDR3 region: CASSLEGGNTEAFF. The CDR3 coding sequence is TGCGCCAGCAGCTTGGAAGGGGGCAACACTGAAGCTTTCTTT.

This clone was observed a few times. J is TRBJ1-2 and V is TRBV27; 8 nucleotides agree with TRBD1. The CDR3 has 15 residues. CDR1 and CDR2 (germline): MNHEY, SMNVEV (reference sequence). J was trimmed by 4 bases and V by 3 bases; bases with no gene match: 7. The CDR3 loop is CASSFRDRPSYGYTF. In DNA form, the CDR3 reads TGTGCCAGCAGTTTTAGGGACAGGCCCTCCTATGGCTACACCTTC.

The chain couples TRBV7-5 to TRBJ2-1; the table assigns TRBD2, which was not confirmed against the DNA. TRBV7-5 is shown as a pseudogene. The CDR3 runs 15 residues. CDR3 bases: TGTGCCAGAAGCCTCAAGCGGGAGGGCCGTAATGAGCAGTTCTTC. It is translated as CARSLKREGRNEQFF.

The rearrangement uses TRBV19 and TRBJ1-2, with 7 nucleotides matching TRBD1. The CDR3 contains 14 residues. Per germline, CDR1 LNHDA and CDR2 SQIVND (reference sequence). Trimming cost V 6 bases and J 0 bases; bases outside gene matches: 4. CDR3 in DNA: TGTGCCAGTAGCCGACAGGGAACTAACTATGGCTACACCTTC. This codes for CASSRQGTNYGYTF.

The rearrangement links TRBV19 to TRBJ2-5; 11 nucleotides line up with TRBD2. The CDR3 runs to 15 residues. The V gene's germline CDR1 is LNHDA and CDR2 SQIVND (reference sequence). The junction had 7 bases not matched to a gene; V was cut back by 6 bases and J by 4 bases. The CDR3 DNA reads TGTGCCAGTAGGGGGGCCGGGACTAGCGGAGAGACCCAGTACTTC. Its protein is CASRGAGTSGETQYF.

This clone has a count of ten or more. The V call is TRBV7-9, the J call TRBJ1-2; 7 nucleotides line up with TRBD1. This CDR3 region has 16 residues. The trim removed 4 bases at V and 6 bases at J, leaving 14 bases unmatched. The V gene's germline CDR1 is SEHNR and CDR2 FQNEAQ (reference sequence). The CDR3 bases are TGTGCCAGCAGCTACGCCGGGACAGCTAAATCAGATGGCTACACCTTC. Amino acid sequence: CASSYAGTAKSDGYTF.

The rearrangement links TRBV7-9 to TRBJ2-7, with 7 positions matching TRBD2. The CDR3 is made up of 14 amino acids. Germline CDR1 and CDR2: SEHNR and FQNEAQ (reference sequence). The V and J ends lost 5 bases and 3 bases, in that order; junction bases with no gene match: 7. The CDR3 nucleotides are TGTGCCAGCAGCCCCGCCGGGACTAACTACGAGCAGTACTTC. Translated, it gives CASSPAGTNYEQYF. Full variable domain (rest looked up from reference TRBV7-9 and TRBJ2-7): DTGVSQNPRHKITKRGQNVTFRCDPISEHNRLYWYRQTLGQGPEFLTYFQNEAQLEKSRLLSDRFSAERPKGSFSTLEIQRTEQGDSAMYLCASSPAGTNYEQYFGPGTRLTVT.

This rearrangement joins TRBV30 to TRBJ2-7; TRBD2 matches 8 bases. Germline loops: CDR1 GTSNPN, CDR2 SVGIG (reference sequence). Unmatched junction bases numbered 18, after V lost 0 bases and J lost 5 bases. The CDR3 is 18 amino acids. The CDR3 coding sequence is TGTGCCTGGAGTGTACATGGGCGGGAAAGCGGGAGTCCCCACGAGCAGTACTTC. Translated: CAWSVHGRESGSPHEQYF.

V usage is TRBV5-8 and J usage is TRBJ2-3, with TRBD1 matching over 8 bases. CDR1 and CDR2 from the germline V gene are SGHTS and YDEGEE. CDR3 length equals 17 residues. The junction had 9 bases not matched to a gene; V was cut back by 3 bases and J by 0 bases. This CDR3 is CASSSGQGRGSTDTQYF. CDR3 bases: TGTGCCAGCAGCTCAGGACAGGGTAGGGGAAGCACAGATACGCAGTATTTT.

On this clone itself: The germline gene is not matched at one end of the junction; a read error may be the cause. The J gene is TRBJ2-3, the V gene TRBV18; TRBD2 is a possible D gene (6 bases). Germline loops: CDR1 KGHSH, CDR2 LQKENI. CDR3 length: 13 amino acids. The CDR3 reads CASSPRGTDTQYF. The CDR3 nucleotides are TGTGCCAGCTCACCGCGGGGCACGGATACGCAGTATTTT.

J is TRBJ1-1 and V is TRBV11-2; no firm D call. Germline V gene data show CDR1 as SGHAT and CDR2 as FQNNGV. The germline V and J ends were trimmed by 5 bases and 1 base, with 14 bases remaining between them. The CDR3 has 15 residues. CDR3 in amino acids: CASSLPEGANTEAFF. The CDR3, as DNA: TGTGCCAGCAGCCTCCCCGAGGGAGCGAACACTGAAGCTTTCTTT.

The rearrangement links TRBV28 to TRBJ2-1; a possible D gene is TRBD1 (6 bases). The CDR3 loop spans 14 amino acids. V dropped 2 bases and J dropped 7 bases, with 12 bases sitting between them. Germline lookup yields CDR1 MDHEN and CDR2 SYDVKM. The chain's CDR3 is CASSLLGTPNEQFF. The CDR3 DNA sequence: TGTGCCAGCAGTTTACTAGGGACACCGAATGAGCAGTTCTTC.

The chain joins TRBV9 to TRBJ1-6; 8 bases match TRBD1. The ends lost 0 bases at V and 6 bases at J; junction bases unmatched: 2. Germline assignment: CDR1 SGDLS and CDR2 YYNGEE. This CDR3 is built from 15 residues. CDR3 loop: CASSVGQGSNSPLHF. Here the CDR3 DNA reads TGTGCCAGCAGCGTAGGACAGGGGTCTAATTCACCCCTCCACTTT.

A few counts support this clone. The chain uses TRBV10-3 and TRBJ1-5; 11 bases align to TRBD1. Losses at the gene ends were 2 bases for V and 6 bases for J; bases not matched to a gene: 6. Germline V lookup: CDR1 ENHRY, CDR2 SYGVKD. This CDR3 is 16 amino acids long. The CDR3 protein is CAISEPGQGAVQPQHF. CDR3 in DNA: TGTGCCATCAGTGAGCCTGGACAGGGGGCGGTTCAGCCCCAGCATTTT.